The 32 T cell receptor beta chains below were found in one sample sequenced in a study of blood T cells in healthy people across ages. Then a second PCR, running about 6 to 11 cycles, was carried out with a sample-barcoded 5' primer and a J-beta primer mix. TCRdb reanalysed the 5' RACE reads using MiXCR and keeps one entry per CDR3 protein. The sample lists about 770,000 distinct CDR3 sequences, more than 40% occurring once. The source material was blood. The receptors were sampled from a man in his sixties in good health.

A note on this clonotype: The conserved phenylalanine or tryptophan is not found at the CDR3 terminus, so this likely reflects a read error. The chain has TRBV3-1 and TRBJ2-7; perhaps TRBD2 as D (6 bases). Trimming took off 3 bases at V and 0 bases at J, with 9 bases between the two ends. The CDR3 is 14 residues long. CDR1 is LGHDT, CDR2 YNNKEL, per germline (reference sequence). CDR3 in DNA: TGTGCCAGCAGCCATCGGGGGAGCTCCTACGAGCAGTACTGC. Protein sequence: CASSHRGSSYEQYC.

Points on this clonotype: This may come from a read error, since a much larger clone is one base off. The chain's CDR3 is CASSHELYNEQYF. In nucleotides, the CDR3 is TGCGCCAGCAGCCACGAGCTCTACAATGAGCAGTACTTC. This chain links TRBV4-3 with TRBJ2-7, with D uncertain. With 3 bases removed from V and 7 bases from J, the gap between germline ends came to 13 bases. Per germline, CDR1 LGHNA and CDR2 YSLEER. The CDR3 runs 13 residues.

The V and J genes are TRBV7-2 and TRBJ2-4, with D maybe TRBD1 (7 bases). V lost 6 bases, J lost 8 bases, and 17 bases lay in between. CDR1 is SGHTA and CDR2 is FQGNSA in the germline V gene. This CDR3 comprises 14 residues. CDR3: CASSQAAGTDIQYF. The CDR3 nucleotides read TGTGCCAGCAGTCAGGCGGCGGGGACAGACATTCAGTACTTC.

Concerning this clonotype: The junction shows a germline mismatch at one end, possibly a read error. The chain uses TRBV18 and TRBJ2-1; 8 bases agree with TRBD2. The CDR3 has 14 amino acids. CDR1 is KGHSH and CDR2 is LQKENI in the germline V gene. The CDR3 is CVSSPGGAHNEQFF. The DNA of the CDR3 is TGTGTCAGCTCACCGGGGGGGGCTCACAATGAGCAGTTCTTC.

The V call is TRBV5-5, the J call TRBJ2-1, with D perhaps matching TRBD2 (5 bases). The CDR3 runs 15 residues. The V gene lost 0 bases and the J gene lost 3 bases, with 10 bases spanning the gap. Germline loops: CDR1 SGHKS, CDR2 YYEKEE (reference sequence). CDR3 nucleotide sequence: TGTGCCAGCAGCTTGGGACGAGCGGTCTACAATGAGCAGTTCTTC. It codes for CASSLGRAVYNEQFF.

The chain joins TRBV4-3 to TRBJ1-2; D is perhaps TRBD1 (6 bases). V was trimmed by 4 bases and J by 4 bases, leaving 16 bases between them. CDR3 length: 15 residues. Looked up from germline, CDR1 is LGHNA and CDR2 is YSLEER. The DNA of the CDR3 is TGCGCCAGCAGCCGAGAGGGGGGCAGAGGCTATGGCTACACCTTC. It codes for CASSREGGRGYGYTF.

Worth noting for this clonotype: One end of the junction fails to match germline, which may point to a read error. This sequence joins TRBV24-1 and TRBJ2-7; no definite D call. CDR3 length equals 15 residues. Germline V gives CDR1 KGHDR, CDR2 SFDVKD. The CDR3 sequence: CAASDPGSPTYEQYF. The CDR3 coding sequence is TGTGCCGCCAGTGATCCCGGGTCCCCTACCTACGAGCAGTACTTC.

At least ten counts were recorded for this clonotype. A read error may be the cause here, since a much bigger clone is one base away. The rearrangement uses TRBV6-6 and TRBJ2-5; D is perhaps TRBD1 (6 bases). V was cut by 5 bases and J by 2 bases, with 12 bases left in between. The CDR3 length is 14 residues. Germline CDR1 reads MNHNY; CDR2 reads SVGAGI (reference sequence). CDR3 nucleotides: TGTGCCAGCAGTGACGCCGGACAGCAAGAGACCCAGTACTTC. Translating it yields CASSDAGQQETQYF.

The chain combines TRBV7-8 with TRBJ1-5; D may be TRBD1 (6 bases). CDR3 size: 15 residues. V lost 5 bases and J 5 bases, leaving 16 bases between the germline ends. CDR1 is SGHVS and CDR2 is FQNEAQ in the germline V gene. The CDR3 DNA is TGTGCCAGCAGCGCAAGCAGGGGTCGTTATCAGCCCCAGCATTTT. This gives the protein CASSASRGRYQPQHF.

CDR3 in DNA: TGTGCCAGCAGCGTAGGCCCCAGCAGTGGGAACCAAGAGACCCAGTACTTC. It codes for CASSVGPSSGNQETQYF. The chain combines TRBV9 with TRBJ2-5; D not resolved. This CDR3 region has 17 residues. Germline V gene sequence: CDR1 SGDLS, CDR2 YYNGEE. Trimming took 0 bases from V and 0 from J, leaving 15 bases between them.

This clonotype was counted only a few times. The chain uses TRBV7-2 and TRBJ2-4; D is uncertain. Germline CDR1 reads SGHTA; CDR2 reads FQGNSA. Trimming shortened V by 5 bases and J by 4 bases, and 12 bases separated the two germline ends. The CDR3 is 14 amino acids. Here the CDR3 DNA reads TGTGCCAGCAGCCCCCCCCAAGGGAAAAACATTCAGTACTTC. Translated, it gives CASSPPQGKNIQYF. Combining the CDR3 with reference TRBV7-2 and TRBJ2-4 gives the whole variable domain GAGVSQSPSNKVTEKGKDVELRCDPISGHTALYWYRQSLGQGLEFLIYFQGNSAPDKSGLPSDRFSAERTGGSVSTLTIQRTQQEDSAVYLCASSPPQGKNIQYFGAGTRLSVL.

The V call is TRBV12-3 or TRBV12-4, the J call TRBJ2-1; 9 positions match TRBD1. V was pared by 5 bases and J by 2 bases, with 19 bases of the junction left unmatched. The CDR3 totals 20 residues. The CDR3 bases are TGTGCCAGCAGTGCCCCGGGACAGGGTTACCCCCCCTTCACCTACAATGAGCAGTTCTTC. Translation: CASSAPGQGYPPFTYNEQFF.

The chain uses TRBV30 and TRBJ2-5, with D perhaps matching TRBD1 (6 bases). V lost 2 bases to trimming and J lost 5 bases, with 12 bases between them. The CDR3 runs 13 residues. The V gene's germline CDR1 is GTSNPN and CDR2 SVGIG (reference sequence). DNA of the CDR3: TGTGCCTGGAGTACAGGGAATTTGGAGACCCAGTACTTC. As protein: CAWSTGNLETQYF.

This clonotype occurred a few times. V gene TRBV20-1 combines with J gene TRBJ2-3; TRBD2 aligns across 10 bases. V dropped 1 base and J dropped 4; count of bases not matched to a gene: 5. There are 15 residues in the CDR3. Germline values: CDR1 DFQATT, CDR2 SNEGSKA (reference sequence). The CDR3 DNA reads TGCAGTGCTAGAGTCGTGACTAGCGGGTCAGATACGCAGTATTTT. It specifies CSARVVTSGSDTQYF.

This chain connects TRBV20-1 to TRBJ2-1, with D possibly TRBD2 on 5 matching bases. The CDR3 is made up of 15 amino acids. V shed 5 bases and J shed 0 bases, with 14 bases lying between them. Germline loops: CDR1 DFQATT, CDR2 SNEGSKA (reference sequence). CDR3 in amino acids: CSAPPTRSSYNEQFF. CDR3 bases: TGCAGTGCTCCCCCAACTAGAAGCTCCTACAATGAGCAGTTCTTC.

This clonotype was detected only a few times. The chain recombines TRBV4-3 with TRBJ2-1; 9 bases agree with TRBD2. Germline V gene sequence: CDR1 LGHNA, CDR2 YSLEER. CDR3 size: 18 residues. Losses at the gene ends were 0 bases for V and 5 bases for J; bases not matched to a gene: 11. The CDR3 region has the DNA TGCGCCAGCAGCCAAGAACCCCGAGGTAGCGGGGGCCACAATGAGCAGTTCTTC. Translation gives CASSQEPRGSGGHNEQFF.

This clonotype was counted between two and nine times. J is TRBJ1-2 and V is TRBV20-1, with 7 bases aligning to TRBD1. With V trimmed by 2 bases and J by 6 bases, 6 bases remained unmatched. The CDR3 has 13 amino acids. The germline gives CDR1 DFQATT, CDR2 SNEGSKA (reference sequence). The CDR3, as DNA: TGCAGTGCTAGAAAGGGGGCGCTCGATGGCTACACCTTC. Protein: CSARKGALDGYTF.

The chain employs TRBV20-1 and TRBJ2-7; 8 nucleotides align to TRBD2. The CDR3 loop spans 18 amino acids. The germline CDR1 and CDR2 sequences are DFQATT and SNEGSKA (reference sequence). The junction had 19 bases not matched to a gene; V was cut back by 4 bases and J by 2 bases. CDR3 amino acids: CSAKGRVYSGGEPYEQYF. The CDR3 DNA reads TGCAGTGCTAAGGGTCGCGTTTACAGCGGGGGAGAACCCTACGAGCAGTACTTC.

This chain joins TRBV5-1 and TRBJ2-3; 11 positions match TRBD2. V gave up 1 base and J gave up 5 bases; unmatched junction bases: 6. Germline V gene sequence: CDR1 SGHRS, CDR2 YFSETQ. This CDR3 has 16 residues. The CDR3 bases are TGCGCCAGCAGCTTGAGGCTAGCGGGGGGTCGAGATACGCAGTATTTT. Encoded protein: CASSLRLAGGRDTQYF.

The rearrangement links TRBV7-9 to TRBJ2-3, with D unclear. Germline loops: CDR1 SEHNR, CDR2 FQNEAQ (reference sequence). The ends were cut back, 4 bases at V and 2 bases at J, with 10 bases in the middle. The CDR3 spans 14 residues. The CDR3, as DNA: TGTGCCAGCAGCTCATTGGCGACCACAGATACGCAGTATTTT. Its protein is CASSSLATTDTQYF.

The chain links TRBV27 to TRBJ2-2; the match to TRBD1 covers 7 bases. V was clipped by 3 bases and J by 8 bases; unmatched bases: 15. The CDR3 is 17 amino acids. CDR1 MNHEY and CDR2 SMNVEV come from the germline V gene (reference sequence). CDR3 nucleotides: TGTGCCAGCAGTTTTCAGGACAGGTTGTTACTATCGGGGGAGCTGTTTTTT. This codes for CASSFQDRLLLSGELFF.

The table lists this clonotype with a few counts. CDR3 protein: CSARDFGRDSVTQYF. The CDR3 region has the DNA TGCAGTGCTAGAGATTTCGGCAGGGATAGTGTGACCCAGTACTTC. This chain links TRBV20-1 with TRBJ2-7, with D possibly TRBD1 on 5 matching bases. The J call could be wrong; TRBJ2-5 is a better fit for the DNA end. Germline CDR1 reads DFQATT; CDR2 reads SNEGSKA (reference sequence). This CDR3 spans 15 amino acids.

This clonotype occurred a few times. V gene TRBV6-2 or TRBV6-3 combines with J gene TRBJ2-7; D may match TRBD1 or TRBD2 (5 bases each). CDR1 and CDR2 from the germline V gene are MNHEY and SVGEGT. The CDR3 has 15 residues. V shed 6 bases and J shed 2 bases, with 17 bases lying between them. The CDR3 nucleotides read TGTGCCAGCAGCCAAGGTAGGGACGTTCCCTACGAGCAGTACTTC. This translates into CASSQGRDVPYEQYF.

The chain joins TRBV6-2 or TRBV6-3 to TRBJ1-1, with 9 bases aligning to TRBD1. There are 16 residues in the CDR3. CDR1 is MNHEY, CDR2 SVGEGT, per germline. J gave up 1 base and V 6 bases, and 9 bases lay outside the gene matches. DNA of the CDR3: TGTGCCAGCAGGAGAACAGGGGGCGCTGGGAACACTGAAGCTTTCTTT. As protein: CASRRTGGAGNTEAFF.

A remark on this clonotype: The junction shows a germline mismatch at one end, possibly a read error. This chain joins TRBV27 and TRBJ2-2, with D perhaps matching TRBD1 or TRBD2 (6 bases each). Germline V lookup: CDR1 MNHEY, CDR2 SMNVEV (reference sequence). CDR3 length equals 15 residues. CDR3 amino acids: CAISFGQGRTGELFF. CDR3 DNA: TGTGCCATCAGTTTTGGCCAGGGGAGGACCGGGGAGCTGTTTTTT.

The chain has TRBV5-1 and TRBJ2-2; 7 bases line up with TRBD2. This CDR3 has 15 amino acids. V shed 7 bases, J shed 1 base, and the junction held 7 bases outside the gene matches. Germline V gives CDR1 SGHRS, CDR2 YFSETQ. The CDR3 DNA reads TGCGCCAGCGGGATCCGGGAGGTGAACACCGGGGAGCTGTTTTTT. Translating it yields CASGIREVNTGELFF.

This clonotype was seen repeatedly, ten times or more. The chain links TRBV20-1 to TRBJ2-7; 7 bases fit TRBD2. CDR1 DFQATT and CDR2 SNEGSKA come from the germline V gene (reference sequence). V lost 1 base and J lost 1; bases outside the gene matches: 1. CDR3 length equals 13 residues. The CDR3 nucleotides read TGCAGTGCTAGAGGGGAGGGTTCCTACGAGCAGTACTTC. This sequence encodes CSARGEGSYEQYF.

J is TRBJ2-5 and V is TRBV18, with D possibly being TRBD1 (5 bases). The CDR3 has 14 amino acids. The germline gives CDR1 KGHSH, CDR2 LQKENI. The V end was cut by 6 bases, the J end by 7 bases, with 18 bases between. The CDR3 here is CASSSLTGSGTQYF. The CDR3 nucleotides are TGTGCCAGCTCCAGTTTAACAGGATCGGGGACCCAGTACTTC.

The CDR3 DNA reads as TGCGCCAGCAGCCACCCGGGACAGTTCAATCAGCCCCAGCATTTT. Its translation: CASSHPGQFNQPQHF. The chain joins TRBV4-1 to TRBJ1-5, with TRBD1 matching 7 bases. This CDR3 is built from 15 residues. The germline CDR1 and CDR2 sequences are MGHRA and YSYEKL. V shed 3 bases, J shed 3 bases, and the junction held 5 bases outside the gene matches.

This clonotype was observed a few times. CDR3: CASSHRDRVNGYTF. DNA for the CDR3: TGCGCCAGCAGCCACCGGGACAGGGTCAATGGCTACACCTTC. J is TRBJ1-2 and V is TRBV5-1, with 9 bases that match TRBD1. Germline CDR1 and CDR2: SGHRS and YFSETQ. Unmatched junction bases numbered 7, after V lost 4 bases and J lost 6 bases. CDR3 length equals 14 residues.

This clonotype was detected a few times. The chain joins TRBV10-3 to TRBJ2-3; D perhaps matches TRBD2 (7 bases). The CDR3 has 15 amino acids. Germline V gene data show CDR1 as ENHRY and CDR2 as SYGVKD. Trimming shortened V by 7 bases and J by 3 bases, and 17 bases separated the two germline ends. CDR3 nucleotides: TGTGCCATCAATCGAGGCGGGGGCCAGACAGATACGCAGTATTTT. This encodes CAINRGGGQTDTQYF.

This clonotype was counted between two and nine times. The chain joins TRBV24-1 to TRBJ2-1; 13 positions match TRBD2. The V gene end was trimmed by 8 bases and the J gene end by 4 bases; junction bases not matched to a gene: 16. This CDR3 is 19 amino acids long. Germline CDR1 KGHDR, CDR2 SFDVKD. The CDR3 region has the DNA TGTGCCACCACCTCTTTTTCCGGGACTAGCGGGGAGGTTTACAATGAGCAGTTCTTC. Translated: CATTSFSGTSGEVYNEQFF.